Following are 13 T cell receptor beta chains from one sample sequenced in a study of cytomegalovirus exposure and HLA in healthy donors. In the PCR, 60 Vbeta and 13 Jbeta primers were used. The table came from immunoSEQ multiplex PCR; TCRdb's copy has only in-frame clones and leaves some out. Here the sample spans about 110,000 clones, about 85% being singletons. The specimen sequenced was PBMCs. These receptor sequences come from a man aged 25-45 years in good health and CMV-seronegative.

The rearrangement links TRBV19 to TRBJ1-2, with TRBD1 identical over 7 bases. The CDR3 has 15 amino acids. The junction had 11 bases not matched to a gene; V was cut back by 6 bases and J by 4 bases. The germline V gene has CDR1 LNHDA and CDR2 SQIVND (reference sequence). CDR3 residues: CASRDPGGGPYGYTF. The DNA of the CDR3 is TGTGCCAGTAGGGATCCAGGGGGAGGTCCCTATGGCTACACCTTC. The complete variable domain, with remaining parts taken from reference TRBV19 and TRBJ1-2, reads DGGITQSPKYLFRKEGQNVTLSCEQNLNHDAMYWYRQDPGQGLRLIYYSQIVNDFQKGDIAEGYSVSREKKESFPLTVTSAQKNPTAFYLCASRDPGGGPYGYTFGSGTRLTVV.

The rearrangement uses TRBV29-1 and TRBJ1-1; 7 bases map to TRBD1. The CDR3 covers 12 residues. CDR1 SQVTM and CDR2 ANQGSEA come from the germline V gene. V shed 7 bases and J 4 bases; nucleotides not matched to a gene: 6. CDR3 bases: TGCAGCGCCCCAGGGGGTCCCACTGAAGCTTTCTTT. Its protein is CSAPGGPTEAFF.

The chain couples TRBV7-5 to TRBJ2-7; the table's D gene call, TRBD1, was not cross checked with the DNA. TRBV7-5 is a documented pseudogene. The CDR3 sequence is 16 residues long. The CDR3 bases are TGTGCCAGAAGCCCGACCGGGACAGCCCACTCCTACGAGCAGTACTTC. It encodes CARSPTGTAHSYEQYF.

The chain joins TRBV5-3 to TRBJ1-1, with D possibly being TRBD1 (6 bases). TRBV5-3 is an open reading frame, and its role is uncertain. This CDR3 has 18 amino acids. Trimming stripped 1 base from V and 1 base from J, with 20 bases between. The CDR3 spells CARSLPLILDSRNTEAFF. The CDR3 DNA reads as TGTGCCAGAAGCTTGCCACTAATTTTGGACAGCCGGAACACTGAAGCTTTCTTT.

The chain combines TRBV29-1 with TRBJ2-7; D may be TRBD2 (6 bases). Germline V lookup: CDR1 SQVTM, CDR2 ANQGSEA. V lost 7 bases and J lost 3, with 16 bases in between. There are 13 residues in the CDR3. CDR3 protein: CSAKLDYGYEQYF. CDR3 sequence (DNA): TGCAGCGCTAAATTGGACTATGGCTACGAGCAGTACTTC.

The chain recombines TRBV6-5 with TRBJ2-3; TRBD2 agrees at 7 bases. CDR3 length: 14 amino acids. CDR1 is MNHEY and CDR2 is SVGAGI in the germline V gene. V lost 4 bases, J lost 1 base, and 2 bases stayed unmatched. CDR3 loop: CASSSSGRTDTQYF. The CDR3 DNA follows: TGTGCCAGCAGTTCTAGCGGACGCACAGATACGCAGTATTTT.

The rearrangement links TRBV7-3 to TRBJ2-3; no clear D. CDR1 SGHTA and CDR2 FQGTGA come from the germline V gene. Trimming took 2 bases from V and 1 from J, leaving 4 bases between them. The CDR3 is 13 residues long. CDR3 in DNA: TGTGCCAGCAGCTTACTCGGCACAGATACGCAGTATTTT. It is translated as CASSLLGTDTQYF.

The J gene is TRBJ1-4, the V gene TRBV5-1; 10 bases line up with TRBD1. The germline gives CDR1 SGHRS, CDR2 YFSETQ. The CDR3 is made up of 16 amino acids. Trimming at V came to 0 bases and at J to 7 bases, leaving 6 bases not matched to a gene. Here the CDR3 reads CASSLAAGQGFEKLFF. DNA for the CDR3: TGCGCCAGCAGCTTGGCCGCGGGACAGGGGTTTGAAAAACTGTTTTTT.

The CDR3 nucleotides read TGCGCCAGCAGCTTCGGGGCGGGACTAGGAATTTACGAGCAGTTCTTC. Protein product: CASSFGAGLGIYEQFF. The J gene is TRBJ2-1, the V gene TRBV5-1, with TRBD2 matching over 8 bases. Germline V gene data show CDR1 as SGHRS and CDR2 as YFSETQ. The CDR3 has 16 amino acids. V dropped 2 bases and J dropped 10; count of bases not matched to a gene: 14.

A single count supports this clone. The chain is built from TRBV4-1 and TRBJ2-1; 9 bases match TRBD2. Germline trimming cut 0 bases from V and 8 bases from J; bases unmatched to any gene: 8. This CDR3 spans 16 amino acids. The germline gives CDR1 MGHRA, CDR2 YSYEKL. CDR3 DNA sequence: TGCGCCAGCAGCCAAGAAGCGGCTAGCGGGATACATGAGCAGTTCTTC. Its translation is CASSQEAASGIHEQFF.

V and J are TRBV28 and TRBJ2-7; 8 nucleotides match TRBD1. Looked up from germline, CDR1 is MDHEN and CDR2 is SYDVKM. This CDR3 is 15 amino acids long. Trimming took 6 bases from V and 5 from J; bases not matched to a gene: 12. CDR3 bases: TGTGCCAGCAGCCGAATGGCGCAGGGGGCGGACGAGCAGTACTTC. Amino acid sequence: CASSRMAQGADEQYF.

V gene TRBV5-1 combines with J gene TRBJ2-7, with unresolved D. V was pared by 5 bases and J by 3 bases, with 15 bases between. CDR1 and CDR2 (germline): SGHRS, YFSETQ. The CDR3 runs to 14 residues. The CDR3 DNA reads TGCGCCAGCAGATCGACTCCAGTGTACTACGAGCAGTACTTC. It is translated as CASRSTPVYYEQYF.

V is TRBV10-3 and J is TRBJ1-1; D unclear. Germline CDR1 ENHRY, CDR2 SYGVKD. This CDR3 comprises 15 residues. Trimming removed 6 bases from V and 1 base from J, with 15 bases in between. The CDR3, as DNA: TGTGCCATCAGGGGTTCCGGGGTCCCGAACACTGAAGCTTTCTTT. Translated, it gives CAIRGSGVPNTEAFF.